This T cell receptor beta chain is from a study of CD8+CD57+ T cells in acquired aplastic anemia. Background on the study: Sorted cells (CD4+ and CD8+) yielded DNA amounts that averaged about 3.1 ug. The study, taken as a whole, reports: Controls did not differ significantly from patients in CD8+ Simpson's diversity. Comparison of patients with controls identified almost 30 shared CD8+ CDR3 sequences.

Concerning this clonotype itself: The antigen remains undetermined.

Germline CDR1 is SNHLY and CDR2 is FYNNEI. V was clipped by 2 bases and J by 5 bases, with 12 bases between them. CDR3 size: 14 residues. CD8+CD57+ cell expansion, shown by flow cytometry, had occurred in the patients selected for sequencing. CDR3 and TCR beta VDJ profiling relied on genomic DNA as the template. One entry per CDR3 protein results from TCRdb running MiXCR on the reads. This sample has 250,000 to 350,000 distinct CDR3 sequences, with approximately 60% found just once. Sequenced sample: sorted CD4+, CD8+, or CD8+CD57+ T cells (not recorded which) from PBMCs. The receptor's source is a human donor with aplastic anemia. The chain carries TRBV2 and TRBJ1-2; perhaps TRBD1 as D (5 bases). CDR3 coding DNA: TGTGCCAGCAGTGAAACACGACAGAGTTATGGCTACACCTTC. This encodes CASSETRQSYGYTF.